The 21 T cell receptor beta chains given below trace back to one sample, sequenced in a study of cytomegalovirus exposure and HLA in healthy donors. Here immunoSEQ multiplex PCR was the method, and the copy in TCRdb shows in-frame clones only, minus some. This table has 150,000 to 200,000 clones, around 84% appearing once. The specimen sequenced was PBMCs. The receptor source for this set is a man younger than 35 in good health and CMV-seropositive.

The chain couples TRBV6-5 to TRBJ2-7; TRBD1 matches at 7 bases. V lost 5 bases to trimming and J lost 5 bases; unmatched junction nucleotides: 9. The CDR3 contains 14 residues. Germline CDR1 is MNHEY and CDR2 is SVGAGI. As DNA, the CDR3 is TGTGCCAGCAGTCCCGTACAGGGGTCCCACGAGCAGTACTTC. Protein: CASSPVQGSHEQYF.

V is TRBV27 and J is TRBJ2-7; TRBD2 aligns across 12 bases. Trimming removed 10 bases from V and 5 bases from J; junction bases left unmatched: 3. Looked up from germline, CDR1 is MNHEY and CDR2 is SMNVEV (reference sequence). The CDR3 has 12 residues. This chain's CDR3 is CATTSGSHEQYF. In DNA form, the CDR3 reads TGTGCCACGACTAGCGGGAGCCACGAGCAGTACTTC.

This clone was recorded only once. The chain recombines TRBV27 with TRBJ2-1; 12 bases agree with TRBD2. The CDR3 extends over 17 amino acids. Germline assignment: CDR1 MNHEY and CDR2 SMNVEV (reference sequence). Losses at the gene ends were 5 bases for V and 6 bases for J; bases not matched to a gene: 11. DNA for the CDR3: TGTGCCAGCAGTCCCCGACTAGCGGGAGCTGTACGCAATGAGCAGTTCTTC. Translating it yields CASSPRLAGAVRNEQFF.

J is TRBJ2-7 and V is TRBV5-4; 14 nucleotides line up with TRBD2. Trimming removed 4 bases from V and 7 bases from J; junction bases left unmatched: 10. This CDR3 spans 16 amino acids. CDR1 is SGHNT and CDR2 is YYREEE in the germline V gene (reference sequence). The CDR3 nucleotides read TGTGCCAGCAGCCCGGGGGGACTAGCGGGAGTGGGAGAGCAGTACTTC. Protein product: CASSPGGLAGVGEQYF.

The chain joins TRBV6-5 to TRBJ1-1; D is unresolved. With 2 bases removed from V and 1 base from J, the gap between germline ends came to 5 bases. This CDR3 is built from 13 residues. Germline values: CDR1 MNHEY, CDR2 SVGAGI. DNA of the CDR3: TGTGCCAGCAGTTACGGCAAGAACACTGAAGCTTTCTTT. Its protein is CASSYGKNTEAFF.

The chain carries TRBV28 and TRBJ1-5; D unclear. V was shortened by 6 bases and J by 4 bases, with 16 bases between the two germline ends. This CDR3 contains 15 residues. Germline-derived CDR1 and CDR2 are MDHEN and SYDVKM. The chain's CDR3 is CASRGLAGKNQPQHF. The CDR3 DNA reads TGTGCCAGCAGGGGTTTGGCAGGTAAAAATCAGCCCCAGCATTTT.

The chain is built from TRBV5-6 and TRBJ2-1; the D gene is possibly TRBD2 (6 bases). V shed 4 bases and J shed 0 bases, with 11 bases lying between them. CDR1 SGHDT and CDR2 YYEEEE come from the germline V gene. The CDR3 has 15 amino acids. The CDR3 DNA reads as TGTGCCAGCAGCCCCAGACTAGGCTCCTACAATGAGCAGTTCTTC. Encoded protein: CASSPRLGSYNEQFF.

CDR3 DNA: TGTGCCAGCAGACGGACAGGGGGCCCTTATGGCTACACCTTC. This sequence encodes CASRRTGGPYGYTF. The V gene is TRBV5-4, the J gene TRBJ1-2; TRBD1 matches 11 bases. The CDR3 spans 14 residues. Trimming at V came to 5 bases and at J to 5 bases, leaving 5 bases not matched to a gene. Per the germline V gene, CDR1 is SGHNT and CDR2 is YYREEE (reference sequence).

In the case of this clone: A much larger clone sits a single nucleotide away, making a read error possible. V and J are TRBV5-4 and TRBJ1-1; D might be TRBD1 (5 bases). Trimming removed 4 bases from V and 0 bases from J, with 7 bases in between. Per germline, CDR1 SGHNT and CDR2 YYREEE (reference sequence). The CDR3 sequence is 13 residues long. The CDR3 protein is CASSQQVNTEAFF. CDR3 coding DNA: TGTGCCAGCAGCCAACAGGTGAACACTGAAGCTTTCTTT. Complete variable domain (other parts from reference TRBV5-4 and TRBJ1-1): ETGVTQSPTHLIKTRGQQVTLRCSSQSGHNTVSWYQQALGQGPQFIFQYYREEENGRGNFPPRFSGLQFPNYSSELNVNALELDDSALYLCASSQQVNTEAFFGQGTRLTVV.

The chain employs TRBV28 and TRBJ2-1; TRBD1 aligns across 7 bases. J gave up 10 bases and V 5 bases, and 20 bases lay outside the gene matches. CDR1 is MDHEN, CDR2 SYDVKM, per germline. The CDR3 is 17 amino acids. The CDR3 reads CASSPHLGQPAEREQFF. DNA of the CDR3: TGTGCCAGCAGTCCCCACCTGGGACAGCCAGCCGAGCGGGAGCAGTTCTTC.

The J gene is TRBJ1-2, the V gene TRBV5-1, with D possibly TRBD1 on 5 matching bases. CDR1 SGHRS and CDR2 YFSETQ come from the germline V gene. The CDR3 is 11 residues long. V lost 2 bases to trimming and J lost 8 bases, with 7 bases between them. The DNA of the CDR3 is TGCGCCAGCAGCTTATCAGGGGGCTACACCTTC. This gives the protein CASSLSGGYTF. Drawing the rest from reference TRBV5-1 and TRBJ1-2, the complete variable domain is KAGVTQTPRYLIKTRGQQVTLSCSPISGHRSVSWYQQTPGQGLQFLFEYFSETQRNKGNFPGRFSGRQFSNSRSEMNVSTLELGDSALYLCASSLSGGYTFGSGTRLTVV.

The chain links TRBV2 to TRBJ2-5, with D perhaps TRBD2 (5 bases). The CDR3 runs to 15 residues. V lost 4 bases to trimming and J lost 4 bases, with 16 bases between them. The germline gives CDR1 SNHLY, CDR2 FYNNEI. The CDR3 reads CASSASPQAIETQYF. The CDR3 coding sequence is TGTGCCAGCAGTGCTAGCCCCCAGGCCATAGAGACCCAGTACTTC.

Only one count was recorded for this clone. This rearrangement joins TRBV4-3 to TRBJ1-2; D is unresolved. This CDR3 is 13 amino acids long. CDR1 is LGHNA, CDR2 YSLEER, per germline. V was clipped by 3 bases and J by 8 bases, with 13 bases between them. The CDR3 coding sequence is TGCGCCAGCAGCCAGACACGGTTATCGGGCTACACCTTC. Residues: CASSQTRLSGYTF.

In this sample, this clone turned up a few times. This sequence joins TRBV7-2 and TRBJ2-1; D not certain. The CDR3 has 11 residues. CDR1 is SGHTA, CDR2 FQGNSA, per germline. The V and J ends lost 3 bases and 7 bases respectively, with 4 bases between them. CDR3 residues: CASSLANEQFF. The CDR3 DNA follows: TGTGCCAGCAGCTTGGCTAATGAGCAGTTCTTC.

The chain carries TRBV7-3 and TRBJ2-5; maybe TRBD1 (5 bases). Germline V gene data show CDR1 as SGHTA and CDR2 as FQGTGA. Trimming shortened V by 2 bases and J by 1 base, and 8 bases separated the two germline ends. The CDR3 consists of 14 residues. The CDR3 protein is CASSLDSLQETQYF. The CDR3 coding sequence is TGTGCCAGCAGCTTAGACAGCCTCCAAGAGACCCAGTACTTC.

This sequence joins TRBV5-4 and TRBJ1-1; D call uncertain. CDR1 is SGHNT and CDR2 is YYREEE in the germline V gene (reference sequence). The CDR3 spans 14 residues. V shed 4 bases and J shed 2 bases, with 12 bases lying between them. CDR3 nucleotide sequence: TGTGCCAGCAGCCGGGGTCGATTTAACACTGAAGCTTTCTTT. This translates into CASSRGRFNTEAFF.

The chain is built from TRBV7-2 and TRBJ2-7, with TRBD2 matching 7 bases. The length of the CDR3 is 14 residues. From germline, CDR1 is SGHTA and CDR2 FQGNSA. The ends lost 5 bases at V and 5 bases at J; junction bases unmatched: 9. The CDR3 region is CASSPQTSVDEQYF. CDR3 nucleotides: TGTGCCAGCAGCCCCCAAACTAGCGTCGACGAGCAGTACTTC. Variable domain in full (rest from reference TRBV7-2 and TRBJ2-7): GAGVSQSPSNKVTEKGKDVELRCDPISGHTALYWYRQSLGQGLEFLIYFQGNSAPDKSGLPSDRFSAERTGGSVSTLTIQRTQQEDSAVYLCASSPQTSVDEQYFGPGTRLTVT.

The chain combines TRBV10-3 with TRBJ1-2, with 8 bases fitting TRBD1. Germline V gives CDR1 ENHRY, CDR2 SYGVKD. The CDR3 runs to 14 residues. V trimming: 4 bases; J trimming: 8 bases; junction bases outside the gene matches: 9. This CDR3 reads CAISGVKQGEGYTF. For the CDR3, the DNA is TGTGCCATCAGTGGGGTAAAACAGGGGGAAGGCTACACCTTC.

This chain joins TRBV2 and TRBJ2-5, with 7 bases lining up with TRBD1. CDR3 length equals 17 residues. The J segment lost 1 base and the V segment lost 3 bases, leaving 11 bases of the junction unmatched. CDR1 and CDR2 (germline): SNHLY, FYNNEI. CDR3 DNA: TGTGCCAGCAGTGATGGCCGAACAGGGGTTATCCAAGAGACCCAGTACTTC. This sequence encodes CASSDGRTGVIQETQYF.

The chain has TRBV6-1 and TRBJ2-3, with 11 bases matching TRBD2. CDR3 length: 15 amino acids. In germline, CDR1 is MNHNS, CDR2 SASEGT. The J segment lost 5 bases and the V segment lost 7 bases, leaving 8 bases of the junction unmatched. The CDR3 region is CASINSGRVGDTQYF. The CDR3, as DNA: TGTGCCAGCATTAATAGCGGGAGGGTCGGAGATACGCAGTATTTT.

This clone was counted a single time. The V call is TRBV5-4, the J call TRBJ2-1; D is possibly TRBD2 (6 bases). The CDR3 sequence is 13 residues long. V gave up 4 bases and J gave up 6 bases, with 11 bases separating them. CDR1 and CDR2 (germline): SGHNT, YYREEE (reference sequence). DNA of the CDR3: TGTGCCAGCAGCCTTAGCGGAGCCAATGAGCAGTTCTTC. Translated, it gives CASSLSGANEQFF. Full variable domain (outside the CDR3, taken from reference TRBV5-4 and TRBJ2-1): ETGVTQSPTHLIKTRGQQVTLRCSSQSGHNTVSWYQQALGQGPQFIFQYYREEENGRGNFPPRFSGLQFPNYSSELNVNALELDDSALYLCASSLSGANEQFFGPGTRLTVL.